This section outlines one T cell receptor (beta chain) sequence together with its context. Antigen unknown. This sample stems from a study of type 1 and type 2 diabetes patients. Turning to the study itself: T cells were magnetically sorted from PBMCs as CD4+ or CD8+ subsets. Regarding the study as a whole: Groups were not age- or gender-matched, which may bias interpretation. In CD4+ and CD8+ T cells, type 2 diabetes diversity exceeded type 1.

The PCR template was genomic DNA. A primer set of 30 forward and 13 reverse primers amplified the CDR3. TCRdb itself ran the multiplex PCR reads through MiXCR, one entry per CDR3 protein. The sample records some 250,000 distinct CDR3 sequences, around 47% being singletons. The CDR3 extends over 14 amino acids. Looked up from germline, CDR1 is KGHDR and CDR2 is SFDVKD. The V segment lost 7 bases and the J segment 2 bases; nucleotides outside the gene matches: 7. This receptor was obtained from a man between 18 and 29 years old with type 2 diabetes. The V call is TRBV24-1, the J call TRBJ2-7; 7 nucleotides match TRBD2. Sequenced: peripheral blood mononuclear cells (PBMCs). CDR3 nucleotide sequence: TGTGCCACCAGCCGGGACTATTGTCCCTACGAGCAGTACTTC. Its translation is CATSRDYCPYEQYF.